A selection of T cell receptor beta chains follows, all from one sample in a study of cytomegalovirus exposure and HLA in healthy donors. TCRdb keeps only in-frame clones here, not all; method: immunoSEQ multiplex PCR. The sample gives just over 200,000 clones, approximately 80% of which show up once; approximately 1.5% is in the top ten. Specimen: PBMCs. These receptors all stem from a man between 50 and 59 years old in good health and CMV-seronegative. Each CDR3 is given with its conserved first and last residue. Each record gives: clone size, D gene, V gene, J gene, CDR3 protein, CDR3 DNA. D genes are given only for firm matches. Clone sizes are given selectively: once, few, many, or a class where the clone is expanded.

clone_size: once; d_call: NA; v_call: TRBV2; j_call: TRBJ1-1; cdr3_aa: CASSIQEMNTEAFF; cdr3_nt: TGTGCCAGCAGTATACAGGAGATGAACACTGAAGCTTTCTTT
clone_size: NA; d_call: TRBD1; v_call: TRBV5-1; j_call: TRBJ2-7; cdr3_aa: CASSLVPTGESHEQYF; cdr3_nt: TGCGCCAGCAGCTTGGTTCCGACAGGGGAATCCCACGAGCAGTACTTC
clone_size: NA; d_call: TRBD2; v_call: TRBV7-3; j_call: TRBJ2-2; cdr3_aa: CASSLWGGNTGELFF; cdr3_nt: TGTGCCAGCAGCTTATGGGGGGGGAACACCGGGGAGCTGTTTTTT
clone_size: NA; d_call: NA; v_call: TRBV20-1; j_call: TRBJ2-2; cdr3_aa: CSSINGGELFF; cdr3_nt: TGCAGTTCCATAAACGGCGGGGAGCTGTTTTTT
clone_size: NA; d_call: TRBD2; v_call: TRBV5-1; j_call: TRBJ2-2; cdr3_aa: CASSSTLAAGELFF; cdr3_nt: TGCGCCAGCAGCTCCACGCTAGCGGCCGGGGAGCTGTTTTTT
clone_size: NA; d_call: NA; v_call: TRBV5-4; j_call: TRBJ2-1; cdr3_aa: CASSFNYNEQFF; cdr3_nt: TGTGCCAGCAGCTTTAATTACAATGAGCAGTTCTTC
clone_size: NA; d_call: NA; v_call: TRBV14; j_call: TRBJ2-5; cdr3_aa: CASSQVMGPQETQYF; cdr3_nt: TGTGCCAGCAGCCAAGTTATGGGGCCACAAGAGACCCAGTACTTC
clone_size: few; d_call: NA; v_call: TRBV9; j_call: TRBJ1-2; cdr3_aa: CASSPGHLNYGYTF; cdr3_nt: TGTGCCAGCAGCCCGGGACACCTCAACTATGGCTACACCTTC
clone_size: NA; d_call: TRBD2; v_call: TRBV5-1; j_call: TRBJ2-1; cdr3_aa: CASSLVSGRMYEQFF; cdr3_nt: TGCGCCAGCAGCTTGGTTAGCGGGAGGATGTATGAGCAGTTCTTC
clone_size: NA; d_call: TRBD1; v_call: TRBV18; j_call: TRBJ2-5; cdr3_aa: CASSPPGQRETQYF; cdr3_nt: TGTGCCAGCTCACCACCGGGACAGAGGGAGACCCAGTACTTC
clone_size: NA; d_call: NA; v_call: TRBV2; j_call: TRBJ2-3; cdr3_aa: CASSTSTDTQYF; cdr3_nt: TGTGCCAGCAGTACTAGCACAGATACGCAGTATTTT
clone_size: NA; d_call: NA; v_call: TRBV6-5; j_call: TRBJ1-6; cdr3_aa: CASSYTRDNRAPLHF; cdr3_nt: TGTGCCAGCAGTTACACACGGGACAATAGGGCACCCCTCCACTTT
clone_size: NA; d_call: TRBD1; v_call: TRBV27; j_call: TRBJ2-7; cdr3_aa: CASRREGQGARGEQYF; cdr3_nt: TGTGCCAGCAGGAGAGAGGGACAGGGGGCGCGGGGCGAGCAGTACTTC
clone_size: NA; d_call: TRBD1; v_call: TRBV19; j_call: TRBJ2-7; cdr3_aa: CASSTGTGEYEQYF; cdr3_nt: TGTGCCAGTAGTACCGGGACAGGCGAATACGAGCAGTACTTC
clone_size: NA; d_call: NA; v_call: TRBV9; j_call: TRBJ2-7; cdr3_aa: CASSVEQGAFYEQYF; cdr3_nt: TGTGCCAGCAGCGTAGAGCAGGGTGCGTTCTACGAGCAGTACTTC
clone_size: NA; d_call: TRBD1; v_call: TRBV6-6; j_call: TRBJ2-5; cdr3_aa: CASSLGDRGHQETQYF; cdr3_nt: TGTGCCAGCAGTCTCGGGGACAGGGGCCACCAAGAGACCCAGTACTTC
clone_size: few; d_call: NA; v_call: TRBV28; j_call: TRBJ1-2; cdr3_aa: CASSVARGYGYTF; cdr3_nt: TGTGCCAGCAGTGTTGCTAGGGGGTATGGCTACACCTTC
clone_size: once; d_call: NA; v_call: TRBV28; j_call: TRBJ2-5; cdr3_aa: CASSSRWEQYF; cdr3_nt: TGTGCCAGCAGTTCAAGGTGGGAGCAGTACTTC
clone_size: NA; d_call: NA; v_call: TRBV30; j_call: TRBJ2-1; cdr3_aa: CAWRKRREASSYNEQFF; cdr3_nt: TGTGCCTGGAGAAAAAGGAGGGAGGCGAGCTCCTACAATGAGCAGTTCTTC
clone_size: NA; d_call: NA; v_call: TRBV9; j_call: TRBJ2-3; cdr3_aa: CASSGAKRSSTDTQYF; cdr3_nt: TGTGCCAGCAGCGGCGCGAAGCGGTCTAGCACAGATACGCAGTATTTT
clone_size: NA; d_call: NA; v_call: TRBV19; j_call: TRBJ2-7; cdr3_aa: CASTPVLGFHEQYF; cdr3_nt: TGTGCCAGTACCCCAGTCCTCGGGTTCCACGAGCAGTACTTC
clone_size: few; d_call: TRBD1; v_call: TRBV12-5; j_call: TRBJ1-1; cdr3_aa: CASGSFRGSTEAFF; cdr3_nt: TGTGCTAGTGGTTCCTTCAGGGGGTCCACTGAAGCTTTCTTT
clone_size: NA; d_call: NA; v_call: TRBV11-1; j_call: TRBJ1-2; cdr3_aa: CASSFSGSYGYTF; cdr3_nt: TGTGCCAGCAGCTTCTCAGGTTCCTATGGCTACACCTTC
clone_size: NA; d_call: TRBD2; v_call: TRBV7-6; j_call: TRBJ2-7; cdr3_aa: CASSLAGLAGDYEQYF; cdr3_nt: TGTGCCAGCAGCTTAGCGGGACTAGCGGGAGACTACGAGCAGTACTTC
clone_size: NA; d_call: TRBD2; v_call: TRBV10-1; j_call: TRBJ2-3; cdr3_aa: CASSTASGTYTDTQYF; cdr3_nt: TGCGCCAGCAGTACGGCTAGCGGAACATACACAGATACGCAGTATTTT
clone_size: NA; d_call: NA; v_call: TRBV19; j_call: TRBJ2-7; cdr3_aa: CASSRAYNSYEQYF; cdr3_nt: TGTGCCAGTAGTAGGGCCTATAACTCCTACGAGCAGTACTTC
clone_size: NA; d_call: TRBD2; v_call: TRBV28; j_call: TRBJ2-7; cdr3_aa: CASSPPTIAGEWYEQYF; cdr3_nt: TGTGCCAGCAGTCCACCCACTATAGCGGGAGAGTGGTACGAGCAGTACTTC
clone_size: NA; d_call: TRBD1; v_call: TRBV29-1; j_call: TRBJ1-5; cdr3_aa: CSVYSTGGPNSNQPQHF; cdr3_nt: TGCAGCGTGTACTCGACAGGGGGGCCTAATAGCAATCAGCCCCAGCATTTT
clone_size: once; d_call: TRBD2; v_call: TRBV27; j_call: TRBJ2-7; cdr3_aa: CASSSSGAREQYF; cdr3_nt: TGTGCCAGCAGTTCAAGCGGGGCACGGGAGCAGTACTTC
clone_size: NA; d_call: TRBD1; v_call: TRBV9; j_call: TRBJ1-5; cdr3_aa: CASSVGDSSNQPQHF; cdr3_nt: TGTGCCAGCAGCGTAGGGGACAGTAGCAATCAGCCCCAGCATTTT
clone_size: NA; d_call: NA; v_call: TRBV29-1; j_call: TRBJ2-7; cdr3_aa: CSVVKETYEQYF; cdr3_nt: TGCAGCGTTGTAAAGGAGACCTACGAGCAGTACTTC
clone_size: NA; d_call: NA; v_call: TRBV29-1; j_call: TRBJ1-2; cdr3_aa: CSVGEGVYYGYTF; cdr3_nt: TGCAGCGTTGGGGAAGGGGTATACTATGGCTACACCTTC
clone_size: NA; d_call: NA; v_call: TRBV28; j_call: TRBJ2-7; cdr3_aa: CASSAAVGAPYEQYF; cdr3_nt: TGTGCCAGCAGTGCTGCGGTGGGGGCCCCCTACGAGCAGTACTTC
clone_size: NA; d_call: NA; v_call: TRBV27; j_call: TRBJ2-3; cdr3_aa: CASSFWLASTDTQYF; cdr3_nt: TGTGCCAGCAGTTTCTGGCTAGCCAGCACAGATACGCAGTATTTT
clone_size: once; d_call: TRBD2; v_call: TRBV10-2; j_call: TRBJ2-2; cdr3_aa: CASKAGEELFF; cdr3_nt: TGCGCCAGCAAGGCGGGGGAGGAGCTGTTTTTT
clone_size: NA; d_call: NA; v_call: TRBV7-9; j_call: TRBJ2-7; cdr3_aa: CASSPRGGPDYEQYF; cdr3_nt: TGTGCCAGCAGCCCCAGGGGAGGGCCCGACTACGAGCAGTACTTC
clone_size: NA; d_call: NA; v_call: TRBV28; j_call: TRBJ1-2; cdr3_aa: CASGPGGGYGYTF; cdr3_nt: TGTGCCAGCGGTCCCGGGGGAGGATATGGCTACACCTTC
clone_size: NA; d_call: NA; v_call: TRBV4-1; j_call: TRBJ1-1; cdr3_aa: CASSQNDRVSNTEAFF; cdr3_nt: TGCGCCAGTAGCCAAAACGACAGAGTTTCGAACACTGAAGCTTTCTTT
clone_size: once; d_call: NA; v_call: TRBV6-5; j_call: TRBJ2-1; cdr3_aa: CASNRQDSSYNEQFF; cdr3_nt: TGTGCCAGCAATAGACAGGATAGCTCCTACAATGAGCAGTTCTTC
clone_size: NA; d_call: NA; v_call: TRBV6-1; j_call: TRBJ2-3; cdr3_aa: CASRQRLSTDTQYF; cdr3_nt: TGTGCCAGCAGACAACGCCTTAGCACAGATACGCAGTATTTT
clone_size: few; d_call: NA; v_call: TRBV27; j_call: TRBJ1-2; cdr3_aa: CAIWTKHYGYTF; cdr3_nt: TGTGCCATCTGGACAAAACACTATGGCTACACCTTC
clone_size: NA; d_call: NA; v_call: TRBV10-3; j_call: TRBJ2-7; cdr3_aa: CAIRAPGQGYEQYF; cdr3_nt: TGTGCCATCAGGGCCCCCGGACAAGGCTACGAGCAGTACTTC
clone_size: NA; d_call: TRBD1; v_call: TRBV27; j_call: TRBJ1-6; cdr3_aa: CASSAQGDWSPLHF; cdr3_nt: TGTGCCAGCAGTGCTCAGGGGGACTGGTCACCCCTCCACTTT
clone_size: NA; d_call: TRBD1; v_call: TRBV11-3; j_call: TRBJ2-7; cdr3_aa: CASSPKGARHEQYF; cdr3_nt: TGTGCCAGCAGCCCGAAGGGGGCGAGGCACGAGCAGTACTTC
clone_size: NA; d_call: TRBD1; v_call: TRBV28; j_call: TRBJ1-4; cdr3_aa: CASRDTGAPNEKLFF; cdr3_nt: TGTGCCAGCAGAGATACAGGGGCGCCTAATGAAAAACTGTTTTTT
clone_size: NA; d_call: NA; v_call: TRBV7-9; j_call: TRBJ2-6; cdr3_aa: CASSLVQDFPLSGANVLTF; cdr3_nt: TGTGCCAGCAGCTTAGTTCAGGACTTCCCCCTCTCTGGGGCCAACGTCCTGACTTTC
clone_size: few; d_call: TRBD1; v_call: TRBV7-9; j_call: TRBJ1-1; cdr3_aa: CASSPPTGANTEAFF; cdr3_nt: TGTGCCAGCAGCCCACCGACAGGGGCGAACACTGAAGCTTTCTTT
clone_size: NA; d_call: TRBD2; v_call: TRBV4-1; j_call: TRBJ2-7; cdr3_aa: CASSQDPLAGISYEQYF; cdr3_nt: TGCGCCAGCAGCCAAGATCCCCTAGCGGGGATCTCCTACGAGCAGTACTTC
clone_size: NA; d_call: NA; v_call: TRBV6-5; j_call: TRBJ2-7; cdr3_aa: CASSPRQVSYEQYF; cdr3_nt: TGTGCCAGCAGTCCCAGACAGGTTTCCTACGAGCAGTACTTC
clone_size: NA; d_call: TRBD1; v_call: TRBV28; j_call: TRBJ1-4; cdr3_aa: CASSETGGSTNEKLFF; cdr3_nt: TGTGCCAGCAGTGAGACAGGGGGCTCAACTAATGAAAAACTGTTTTTT
clone_size: NA; d_call: NA; v_call: TRBV27; j_call: TRBJ2-3; cdr3_aa: CASSFGGSPNTQYF; cdr3_nt: TGTGCCAGCAGTTTTGGCGGTTCCCCGAATACGCAGTATTTT
clone_size: NA; d_call: NA; v_call: TRBV5-4; j_call: TRBJ2-3; cdr3_aa: CASSLGGPGADTQYF; cdr3_nt: TGTGCCAGCAGCTTGGGAGGCCCGGGGGCAGATACGCAGTATTTT
clone_size: NA; d_call: TRBD1; v_call: TRBV19; j_call: TRBJ2-7; cdr3_aa: CASRKDRGTYEQYF; cdr3_nt: TGTGCCAGTAGGAAGGACAGGGGCACTTACGAGCAGTACTTC
clone_size: NA; d_call: NA; v_call: TRBV27; j_call: TRBJ1-2; cdr3_aa: CASSSSAMNGYTF; cdr3_nt: TGTGCCAGCAGTTCCTCCGCGATGAATGGCTACACCTTC
clone_size: NA; d_call: NA; v_call: TRBV5-1; j_call: TRBJ2-3; cdr3_aa: CASSLGGEQYF; cdr3_nt: TGCGCCAGCAGCTTGGGGGGGGAGCAGTATTTT
clone_size: NA; d_call: TRBD1; v_call: TRBV19; j_call: TRBJ1-5; cdr3_aa: CASSIGDRVNQPQHF; cdr3_nt: TGTGCCAGTAGTATCGGGGACAGGGTCAATCAGCCCCAGCATTTT
clone_size: NA; d_call: NA; v_call: TRBV6-5; j_call: TRBJ2-6; cdr3_aa: CASSSGSGANVLTF; cdr3_nt: TGTGCCAGCAGTTCAGGGTCTGGGGCCAACGTCCTGACTTTC
clone_size: once; d_call: TRBD1; v_call: TRBV9; j_call: TRBJ2-5; cdr3_aa: CASSVATTGGSQETQYF; cdr3_nt: TGTGCCAGCAGCGTAGCCACGACAGGGGGAAGCCAAGAGACCCAGTACTTC
clone_size: NA; d_call: NA; v_call: TRBV29-1; j_call: TRBJ2-7; cdr3_aa: CSVARTTKDEQYF; cdr3_nt: TGCAGCGTTGCGCGAACGACTAAGGACGAGCAGTACTTC